This T cell receptor (beta chain) was captured by sequencing in a study of cytomegalovirus exposure and HLA in healthy donors. The study, taken as a whole, reports: Reports indicated that the classifier achieved high specificity and sensitivity in diagnosing cytomegalovirus status.

Remarks on this clone: Its antigen remains unidentified.

V dropped 5 bases and J dropped 5 bases, with 12 bases sitting between them. The CDR3 is 13 amino acids. Germline V gene lookup returns CDR1 SGHTA and CDR2 FQGNSA. Use of 60 Vbeta and 13 Jbeta primers characterized the PCR. Sequencing was performed with immunoSEQ multiplex PCR; in TCRdb, only in-frame clones are kept and a portion is missing. The sample yields 150,000 or so clones, 65% to 85% seen once. The receptor's source is a woman in her 50s in good health and CMV-seropositive. Sequencing used PBMCs. The chain carries TRBV7-2 and TRBJ2-5; D possibly corresponds to TRBD2 (6 bases). Written as DNA, the CDR3 is TGTGCCAGCAGCACCTCGGCGGGGGAGACCCAGTACTTC. This codes for CASSTSAGETQYF. Drawing the rest from reference TRBV7-2 and TRBJ2-5, the complete variable domain is GAGVSQSPSNKVTEKGKDVELRCDPISGHTALYWYRQSLGQGLEFLIYFQGNSAPDKSGLPSDRFSAERTGGSVSTLTIQRTQQEDSAVYLCASSTSAGETQYFGPGTRLLVL.